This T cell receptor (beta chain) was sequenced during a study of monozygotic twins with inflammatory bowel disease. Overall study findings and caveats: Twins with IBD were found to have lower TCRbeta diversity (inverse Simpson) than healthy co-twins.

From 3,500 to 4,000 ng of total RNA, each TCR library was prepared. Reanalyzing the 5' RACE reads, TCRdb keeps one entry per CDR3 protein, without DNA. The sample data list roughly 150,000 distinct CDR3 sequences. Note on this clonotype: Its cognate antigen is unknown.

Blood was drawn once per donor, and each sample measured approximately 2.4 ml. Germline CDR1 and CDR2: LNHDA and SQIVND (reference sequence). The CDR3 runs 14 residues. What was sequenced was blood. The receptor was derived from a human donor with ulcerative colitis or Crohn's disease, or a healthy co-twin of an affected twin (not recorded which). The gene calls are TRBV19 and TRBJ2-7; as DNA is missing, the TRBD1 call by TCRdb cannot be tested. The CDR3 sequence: CASRRTGEGYEQYF.